One sample yielded the 22 T cell receptor beta chains listed below, sequenced in a study of T cell responses to AZD1222 COVID-19 vaccine. Using immunoSEQ multiplex PCR, the repertoire was profiled, and TCRdb retains in-frame clones only, with some absent. Of approximately 260,000 clones listed, approximately 93% were seen once; the top ten hold approximately 0.52%. This specimen consisted of peripheral blood, obtained on day 0 of AZD1222 vaccination. The receptors stem from an adult in good health.

V is TRBV18 and J is TRBJ2-1; 8 bases are shared with TRBD2. In germline, CDR1 is KGHSH, CDR2 LQKENI. The ends lost 6 bases at V and 4 bases at J; junction bases unmatched: 8. CDR3 length: 15 amino acids. DNA of the CDR3: TGTGCCAGCTCCTACAGCGGGAGTGAGTACAATGAGCAGTTCTTC. Protein: CASSYSGSEYNEQFF.

The chain employs TRBV5-1 and TRBJ1-3; 8 positions match TRBD1. The germline V gene has CDR1 SGHRS and CDR2 YFSETQ. CDR3 length equals 13 residues. With V trimmed by 4 bases and J by 8 bases, 5 bases remained unmatched. CDR3 loop: CASSPGQVDTIYF. CDR3 bases: TGCGCCAGCAGCCCGGGACAGGTAGACACCATATATTTT.

The CDR3 sequence: CASSNPGQPMWPQHF. DNA for the CDR3: TGTGCCAGCAGTAACCCGGGACAGCCCATGTGGCCCCAGCATTTT. V usage is TRBV6-5 and J usage is TRBJ1-5, with 7 positions matching TRBD1. The CDR3 contains 15 residues. V was pared by 5 bases and J by 9 bases, with 13 bases of the junction left unmatched. Germline lookup yields CDR1 MNHEY and CDR2 SVGAGI.

The chain links TRBV5-1 to TRBJ2-7; TRBD1 agrees at 8 bases. This CDR3 is built from 14 residues. The trim removed 4 bases at V and 6 bases at J, leaving 9 bases unmatched. Germline CDR1 reads SGHRS; CDR2 reads YFSETQ. The CDR3 DNA is TGCGCCAGCAGCCTCGGACAGGGCACCTCCGAGCAGTACTTC. Its translation: CASSLGQGTSEQYF.

The chain has TRBV6-2 or TRBV6-3 and TRBJ2-7; 9 positions match TRBD1. Germline CDR1 reads MNHEY; CDR2 reads SVGEGT. This CDR3 is built from 14 residues. V lost 5 bases, J lost 6 bases, and 8 bases stayed unmatched. The CDR3 region has the DNA TGTGCCAGCAGTCAGGCCGGGACAGGGCTCGAGCAGTACTTC. Residues: CASSQAGTGLEQYF.

The J gene is TRBJ1-4, the V gene TRBV12-3 or TRBV12-4; no clear D. V gave up 3 bases and J gave up 5 bases, with 7 bases separating them. The CDR3 totals 13 residues. The CDR3 region has the DNA TGTGCCAGCAGTTTCGGAGGGAATGAAAAACTGTTTTTT. Amino acid sequence: CASSFGGNEKLFF.

In DNA form, the CDR3 reads TGTGCCAGCAGCTTAGCGGGTACCTACGAGCAGTACTTC. Amino acids: CASSLAGTYEQYF. The rearrangement joins TRBV7-2 to TRBJ2-7, with D unclear. Per germline, CDR1 SGHTA and CDR2 FQGNSA. V was clipped by 0 bases and J by 2 bases, with 5 bases between them. This CDR3 is 13 amino acids long.

The CDR3 DNA sequence: TGTGCCAGCAGCTTCTTCGGGGGGAAAGAGACCCAGTACTTC. Translation gives CASSFFGGKETQYF. The rearrangement joins TRBV7-2 to TRBJ2-5; the match to TRBD2 covers 7 bases. Trimming removed 3 bases from V and 3 bases from J; junction bases left unmatched: 4. The CDR3 sequence is 14 residues long. CDR1 is SGHTA, CDR2 FQGNSA, per germline. Based on the CDR3 plus reference TRBV7-2 and TRBJ2-5, the full variable domain is GAGVSQSPSNKVTEKGKDVELRCDPISGHTALYWYRQSLGQGLEFLIYFQGNSAPDKSGLPSDRFSAERTGGSVSTLTIQRTQQEDSAVYLCASSFFGGKETQYFGPGTRLLVL.

The chain recombines TRBV20-1 with TRBJ2-6; D assignment may be TRBD1 or TRBD2 (5 bases each). The CDR3 is 11 amino acids. Trimming stripped 6 bases from V and 9 bases from J, with 9 bases between. Germline CDR1 is DFQATT and CDR2 is SNEGSKA (reference sequence). CDR3 in amino acids: CSAQGVNVLTF. The CDR3 DNA sequence: TGCAGTGCCCAGGGAGTCAACGTCCTGACTTTC.

The CDR3 loop is CASSYSHGVETEAFF. CDR3 nucleotide sequence: TGTGCCAGCAGTTACTCGCACGGGGTTGAGACTGAAGCTTTCTTT. The J gene is TRBJ1-1, the V gene TRBV6-5; D is undetermined. CDR3 size: 15 residues. The V end was cut by 0 bases, the J end by 5 bases, with 13 bases between. Germline-derived CDR1 and CDR2 are MNHEY and SVGAGI.

This clone has just one count. The same CDR3 can be traced to other DNA sequences in this sample. The chain carries TRBV7-2 and TRBJ1-3; the D is unclear. V shed 4 bases and J shed 1 base, with 5 bases lying between them. From germline, CDR1 is SGHTA and CDR2 FQGNSA. The CDR3 is made up of 13 amino acids. CDR3 nucleotides: TGTGCCAGCAGCTCGTCGTCTGGAAACACCATATATTTT. Protein sequence: CASSSSSGNTIYF.

CDR3 amino acids: CSVDAGSSYEQYF. DNA of the CDR3: TGCAGCGTTGACGCGGGAAGCTCCTACGAGCAGTACTTC. The rearrangement uses TRBV29-1 and TRBJ2-7; a possible D gene is TRBD2 (6 bases). V shed 3 bases and J shed 0 bases, with 9 bases lying between them. Germline V gene data show CDR1 as SQVTM and CDR2 as ANQGSEA. The CDR3 contains 13 residues.

The rearrangement uses TRBV15 and TRBJ2-1, with TRBD2 matching over 12 bases. J gave up 8 bases and V 1 base, and 0 bases lay outside the gene matches. The CDR3 contains 14 residues. Germline V gene sequence: CDR1 LNHNV, CDR2 YYDKDF (reference sequence). CDR3 protein: CATSRGLAGDEQFF. CDR3 DNA: TGTGCCACCAGCAGAGGACTAGCGGGAGATGAGCAGTTCTTC. Variable domain in full (rest from reference TRBV15 and TRBJ2-1): DAMVIQNPRYQVTQFGKPVTLSCSQTLNHNVMYWYQQKSSQAPKLLFHYYDKDFNNEADTPDNFQSRRPNTSFCFLDIRSPGLGDTAMYLCATSRGLAGDEQFFGPGTRLTVL.

The chain combines TRBV19 with TRBJ1-1; D is undetermined. Germline CDR1 is LNHDA and CDR2 is SQIVND (reference sequence). The CDR3 loop spans 12 amino acids. The V gene lost 8 bases and the J gene lost 6 bases, with 13 bases spanning the gap. CDR3 in DNA: TGTGCCAGTTCCATCTCCTTCGCTGAAGCTTTCTTT. Amino acids: CASSISFAEAFF.

The genes are TRBV28 and TRBJ2-4; 9 bases are a match to TRBD1. The CDR3 is 14 amino acids. Trimming cost V 7 bases and J 4 bases; bases outside gene matches: 5. CDR1 is MDHEN and CDR2 is SYDVKM in the germline V gene. CDR3 protein: CASTLGTGKNIQYF. The CDR3 region has the DNA TGTGCCAGCACCTTGGGGACAGGGAAAAACATTCAGTACTTC.

The gene calls are TRBV7-2 and TRBJ2-7; 7 nucleotides agree with TRBD2. V shed 1 base and J 10 bases; nucleotides not matched to a gene: 4. Germline V gene sequence: CDR1 SGHTA, CDR2 FQGNSA. The CDR3 has 12 amino acids. CDR3 amino acids: CASSLGTGGQYF. The CDR3, as DNA: TGTGCCAGCAGCTTAGGAACGGGAGGCCAGTACTTC.

This chain uses TRBV19 with TRBJ1-4; D not certain. Germline lookup yields CDR1 LNHDA and CDR2 SQIVND (reference sequence). The CDR3 has 11 amino acids. Trimming removed 3 bases at V and 7 bases at J, with 3 bases between. CDR3: CASSMFEKLFF. The DNA of the CDR3 is TGTGCCAGTAGTATGTTTGAAAAACTGTTTTTT.

V is TRBV2 and J is TRBJ1-1; a possible D gene is TRBD1 (6 bases). CDR3 length: 15 amino acids. The ends were cut back, 2 bases at V and 1 base at J, with 11 bases in the middle. Germline assignment: CDR1 SNHLY and CDR2 FYNNEI. This chain's CDR3 is CASSETQGRNTEAFF. The CDR3 DNA reads TGTGCCAGCAGTGAAACTCAGGGGAGGAACACTGAAGCTTTCTTT.

The J gene is TRBJ2-7, the V gene TRBV12-5; TRBD2 agrees at 7 bases. The CDR3 extends over 16 amino acids. Trimming removed 2 bases from V and 3 bases from J; junction bases left unmatched: 10. The germline V gene encodes CDR1 LGHNT and CDR2 FRNRAP. The CDR3 sequence: CASGLPPAGVVYEQYF. As DNA, the CDR3 is TGTGCTAGTGGTTTGCCACCGGCGGGGGTGGTCTACGAGCAGTACTTC. Supplemented by reference TRBV12-5 and TRBJ2-7, the full variable domain reads DARVTQTPRHKVTEMGQEVTMRCQPILGHNTVFWYRQTMMQGLELLAYFRNRAPLDDSGMPKDRFSAEMPDATLATLKIQPSEPRDSAVYFCASGLPPAGVVYEQYFGPGTRLTVT.

The chain recombines TRBV20-1 with TRBJ2-7; D gene ambiguous. CDR3 length: 14 amino acids. Looked up from germline, CDR1 is DFQATT and CDR2 is SNEGSKA (reference sequence). Trimming cost V 3 bases and J 0 bases, with 12 bases left between them. CDR3 sequence reads: CSASGSSFSYEQYF. CDR3 nucleotide sequence: TGCAGTGCTAGTGGCAGCTCGTTCTCCTACGAGCAGTACTTC.

This sequence joins TRBV7-2 and TRBJ1-1; possibly TRBD1 for D (5 bases). V was cut by 5 bases and J by 10 bases, with 26 bases left in between. The CDR3 consists of 16 residues. Germline lookup yields CDR1 SGHTA and CDR2 FQGNSA. The CDR3 region is CASSPRPRAQGFLAFF. In DNA, the CDR3 is TGTGCCAGCAGCCCCAGGCCCCGAGCCCAGGGATTTCTAGCTTTCTTT.

The rearrangement uses TRBV29-1 and TRBJ2-5; possible D gene TRBD2, 6 bases. The germline V gene has CDR1 SQVTM and CDR2 ANQGSEA. The CDR3 has 13 residues. The V gene lost 4 bases and the J gene lost 1 base, with 10 bases spanning the gap. The CDR3 coding sequence is TGCAGCGTTGTGAGGGACTCCCAAGAGACCCAGTACTTC. This codes for CSVVRDSQETQYF.